This T cell receptor (beta chain) appears in the sequencing data of a study of T cell repertoires in cytomegalovirus infection (dated by TCRdb to the late 2010s). About the full investigation: Peptide stimulations targeted recently identified HLA-C-restricted CMV epitopes, whose presentation resists viral immunomodulation, together with well-studied HLA-B-restricted epitopes. Donor HLA type was relevant to the analysis, as public TCR beta signatures indicated carriage of CMV infection together with the matching HLA type.

Measured from the cysteine to the phenylalanine, the CDR3 is 16 residues long. Here the CDR3 DNA is all that survives: 48 bases in frame from base 1. Based on the germline V gene, the CDR1 and CDR2 sequences are SGHTA and FQGNSA. V is shortened by 4 bases, J by 7 bases, and the region joining them spans 19 bases. The full study reports these points: Carriers of CMV infection plus the relevant HLA type were discriminated by the cumulative frequency of public TCR beta family members in the study cohort and in an independent roughly 370-donor cohort. In the ex vivo response, HLA-C-restricted CMV-specific TCR beta clonotypes were dominant, and in two of eight donors the single most frequent clonotype came from this HLA-C-restricted group.

The treatment or condition label for this specimen denotes: in vitro stimulation with specific CMV peptide epitopes to enrich CMV-specific T cells. Note on this clonotype: Which antigen it targets is not known. No much larger clonotype is one base removed from it; base qualities were not supplied.

Sequenced on an Illumina HiSeq 1500. TCRdb cleaned the public reads at Q25 with fastp, built clones with MiXCR and kept in-frame beta chains. Every CDR3 protein is listed once, alongside the most common genes and DNA of its rows. Here the sample has 450,000 to 600,000 distinct CDR3 sequences; approximately 46% occur a single time. The ten largest clones take up about two fifths of the sample. This chain is built from TRBV7-2 and TRBJ2-2; perhaps TRBD2 is the D gene, with 5 bases matching. The TCR sequence derives from a human donor in good health (CMV status not recorded). Some clones in this sample may be carry-over from other donors' samples. The material sequenced was cultured PBMCs, taken from culture after CMV antigen stimulation. The bases read TGTGCCAGCAGCTCGTCTAGGGCGGGCTGGGTCGGGGAGCTGTTTTTT. Its protein is CASSSSRAGWVGELFF.